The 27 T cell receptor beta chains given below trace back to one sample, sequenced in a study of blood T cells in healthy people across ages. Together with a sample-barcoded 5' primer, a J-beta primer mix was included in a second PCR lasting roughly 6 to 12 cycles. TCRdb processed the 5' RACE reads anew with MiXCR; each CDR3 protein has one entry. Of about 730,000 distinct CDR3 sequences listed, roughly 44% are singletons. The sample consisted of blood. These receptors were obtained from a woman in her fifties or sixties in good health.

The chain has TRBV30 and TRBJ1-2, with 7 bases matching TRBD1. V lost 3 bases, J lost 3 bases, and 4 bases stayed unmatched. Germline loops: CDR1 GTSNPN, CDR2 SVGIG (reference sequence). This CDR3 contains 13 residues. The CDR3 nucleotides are TGTGCCTGGAGGGGGCAGGGGGACTATGGCTACACCTTC. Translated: CAWRGQGDYGYTF.

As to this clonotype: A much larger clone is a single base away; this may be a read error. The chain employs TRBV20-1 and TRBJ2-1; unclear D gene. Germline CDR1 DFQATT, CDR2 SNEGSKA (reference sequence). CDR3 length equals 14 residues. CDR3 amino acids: CGATGTSSYNEQFF. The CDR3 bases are TGCGGTGCGACCGGTACCAGCTCCTACAATGAGCAGTTCTTC.

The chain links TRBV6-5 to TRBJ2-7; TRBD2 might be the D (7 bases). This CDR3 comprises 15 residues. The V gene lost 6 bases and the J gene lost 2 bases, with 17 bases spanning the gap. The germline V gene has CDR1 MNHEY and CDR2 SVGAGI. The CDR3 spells CASRDGGGGPYEQYF. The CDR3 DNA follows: TGTGCCAGCAGAGATGGGGGCGGGGGCCCCTACGAGCAGTACTTC.

The CDR3 coding sequence is TGTGCCAGCAGCCCCTCTAGCGATGAGCAGTTCTTC. It codes for CASSPSSDEQFF. This chain joins TRBV7-3 and TRBJ2-1, with D possibly being TRBD2 (6 bases). This CDR3 has 12 amino acids. The ends were cut back, 5 bases at V and 8 bases at J, with 10 bases in the middle. Germline values: CDR1 SGHTA, CDR2 FQGTGA.

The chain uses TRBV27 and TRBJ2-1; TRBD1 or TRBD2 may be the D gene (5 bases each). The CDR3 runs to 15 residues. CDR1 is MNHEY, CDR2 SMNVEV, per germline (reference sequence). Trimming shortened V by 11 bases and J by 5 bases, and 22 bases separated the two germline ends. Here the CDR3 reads CAGKLGDGPNNEQFF. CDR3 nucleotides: TGTGCCGGCAAACTGGGGGACGGACCTAACAATGAGCAGTTCTTC.

DNA for the CDR3: TGTGCCACCAGTGATTTAAGGGGCCACGAGCAGTACTTC. Translated: CATSDLRGHEQYF. This chain links TRBV24-1 with TRBJ2-7; D possibly corresponds to TRBD1 (5 bases). Per the germline V gene, CDR1 is KGHDR and CDR2 is SFDVKD. V lost 1 base to trimming and J lost 5 bases, with 8 bases between them. The CDR3 is 13 amino acids.

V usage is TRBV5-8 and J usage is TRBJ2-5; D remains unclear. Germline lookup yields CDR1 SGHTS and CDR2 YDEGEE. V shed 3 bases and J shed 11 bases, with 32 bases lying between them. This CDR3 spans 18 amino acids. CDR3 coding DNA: TGTGCCAGCAGCTACCTTAGGGCAAGCTCCCGGGCCCAGGAAGGGCAGTACTTC. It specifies CASSYLRASSRAQEGQYF.

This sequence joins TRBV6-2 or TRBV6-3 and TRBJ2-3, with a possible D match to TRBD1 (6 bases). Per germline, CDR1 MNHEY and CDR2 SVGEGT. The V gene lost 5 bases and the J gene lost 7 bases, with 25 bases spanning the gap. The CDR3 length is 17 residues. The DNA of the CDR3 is TGTGCCAGCAGTGACTACCCTTGGGGGCGTACAATTAATACGCAGTATTTT. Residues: CASSDYPWGRTINTQYF.

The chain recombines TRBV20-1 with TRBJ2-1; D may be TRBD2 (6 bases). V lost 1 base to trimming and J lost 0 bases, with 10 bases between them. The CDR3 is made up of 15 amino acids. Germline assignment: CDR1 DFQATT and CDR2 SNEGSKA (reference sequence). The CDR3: CSARVGGISYNEQFF. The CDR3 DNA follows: TGCAGTGCTAGAGTGGGCGGGATCTCCTACAATGAGCAGTTCTTC.

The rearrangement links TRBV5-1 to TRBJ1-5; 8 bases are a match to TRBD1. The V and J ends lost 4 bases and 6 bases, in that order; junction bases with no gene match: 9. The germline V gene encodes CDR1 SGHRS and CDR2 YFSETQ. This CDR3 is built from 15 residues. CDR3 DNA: TGCGCCAGCAGCGAAGGACAGGGATCCACTCAGCCCCAGCATTTT. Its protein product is CASSEGQGSTQPQHF.

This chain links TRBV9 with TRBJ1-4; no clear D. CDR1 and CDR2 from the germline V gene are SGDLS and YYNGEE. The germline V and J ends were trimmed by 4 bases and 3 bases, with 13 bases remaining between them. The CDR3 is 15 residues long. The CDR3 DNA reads TGTGCCAGCAGCCCCCAGGACGGCCCTAATGAAAAACTGTTTTTT. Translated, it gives CASSPQDGPNEKLFF.

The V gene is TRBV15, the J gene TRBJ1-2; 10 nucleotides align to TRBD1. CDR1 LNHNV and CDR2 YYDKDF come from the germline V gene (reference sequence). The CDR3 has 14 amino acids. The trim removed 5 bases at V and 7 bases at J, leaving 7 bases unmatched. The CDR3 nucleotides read TGTGCCACCAGCCCCCGGGACAGGGGCTCTGGCTACACCTTC. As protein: CATSPRDRGSGYTF.

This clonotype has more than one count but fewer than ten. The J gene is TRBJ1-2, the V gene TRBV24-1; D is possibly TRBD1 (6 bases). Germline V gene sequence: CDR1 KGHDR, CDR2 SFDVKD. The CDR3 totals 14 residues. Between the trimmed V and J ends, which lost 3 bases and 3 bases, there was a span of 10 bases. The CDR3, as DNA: TGTGCCACCAGTGATCAGGGGAGCGACTATGGCTACACCTTC. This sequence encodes CATSDQGSDYGYTF.

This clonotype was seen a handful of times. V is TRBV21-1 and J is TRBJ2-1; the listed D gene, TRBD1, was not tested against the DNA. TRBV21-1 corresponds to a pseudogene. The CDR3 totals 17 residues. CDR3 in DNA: TGTGCCAGCATTTCTGGCCCCCGCGGGGAGATAAGGGAGACCCAGTTCTTC. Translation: CASISGPRGEIRETQFF.

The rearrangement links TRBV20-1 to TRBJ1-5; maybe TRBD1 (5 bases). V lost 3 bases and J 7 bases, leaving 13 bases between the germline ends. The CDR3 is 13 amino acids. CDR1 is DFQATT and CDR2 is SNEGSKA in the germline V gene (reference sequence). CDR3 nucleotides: TGCAGTGCTAGCGACAGCTTAGCGCAGCCCCAGCATTTT. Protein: CSASDSLAQPQHF.

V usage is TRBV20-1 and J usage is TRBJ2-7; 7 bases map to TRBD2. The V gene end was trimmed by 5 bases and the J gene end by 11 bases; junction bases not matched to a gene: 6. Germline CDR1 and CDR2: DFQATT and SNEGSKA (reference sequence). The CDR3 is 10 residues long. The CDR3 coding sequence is TGCAGTGCTCTGAGCGGGAAGAAGTACTTC. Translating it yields CSALSGKKYF.

As DNA, the CDR3 is TGTGCCAGCAGCTCCCTGGGCAGGGGTACGCAGTATTTT. Translating it yields CASSSLGRGTQYF. The rearrangement uses TRBV11-2 and TRBJ2-3; the D gene is possibly TRBD1 (6 bases). Trimming removed 4 bases at V and 8 bases at J, with 13 bases between. The CDR3 contains 13 residues. The germline V gene has CDR1 SGHAT and CDR2 FQNNGV.

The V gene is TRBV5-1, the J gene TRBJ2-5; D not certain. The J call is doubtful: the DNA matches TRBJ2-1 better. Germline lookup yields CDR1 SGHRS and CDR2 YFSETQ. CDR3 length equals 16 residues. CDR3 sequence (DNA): TGCGCCAGCAGCTTGGCCGGATCCTCGTACCAAGAGACCCAGTTCTTC. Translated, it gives CASSLAGSSYQETQFF.

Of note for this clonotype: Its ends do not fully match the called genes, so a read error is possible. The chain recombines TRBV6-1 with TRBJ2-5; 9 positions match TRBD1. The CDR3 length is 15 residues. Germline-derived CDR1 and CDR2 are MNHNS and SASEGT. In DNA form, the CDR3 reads TGTGCCAGCAGTTCACCGGGACAGGGTAAAGAGTCCCAGTACTTC. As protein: CASSSPGQGKESQYF.

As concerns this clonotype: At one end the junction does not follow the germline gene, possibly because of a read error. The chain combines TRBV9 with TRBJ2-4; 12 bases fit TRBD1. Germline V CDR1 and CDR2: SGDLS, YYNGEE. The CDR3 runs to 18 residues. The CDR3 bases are TGTGCCGGCAGCCCCTACGGGACAGGGGGCGACAGAGCAAACATTCAGTACTTC. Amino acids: CAGSPYGTGGDRANIQYF.

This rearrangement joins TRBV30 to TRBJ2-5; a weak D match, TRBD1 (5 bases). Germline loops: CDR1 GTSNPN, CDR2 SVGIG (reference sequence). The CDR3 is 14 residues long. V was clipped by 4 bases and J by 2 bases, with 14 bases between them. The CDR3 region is CAWKTDPQQETQYF. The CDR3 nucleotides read TGTGCCTGGAAGACAGACCCCCAACAAGAGACCCAGTACTTC.

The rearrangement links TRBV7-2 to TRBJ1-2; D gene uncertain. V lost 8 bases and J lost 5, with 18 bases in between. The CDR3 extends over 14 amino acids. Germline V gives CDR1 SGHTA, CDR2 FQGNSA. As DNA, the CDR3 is TGTGCCAGCCTGGAAACCCGGTCTCAATATGGCTACACCTTC. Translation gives CASLETRSQYGYTF.

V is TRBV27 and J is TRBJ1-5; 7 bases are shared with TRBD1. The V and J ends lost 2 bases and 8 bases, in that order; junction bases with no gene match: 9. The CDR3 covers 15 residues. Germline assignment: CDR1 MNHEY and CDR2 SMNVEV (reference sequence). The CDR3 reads CASSLTPPGGKPQHF. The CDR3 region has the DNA TGTGCCAGCAGTTTAACCCCCCCAGGGGGAAAGCCCCAGCATTTT.

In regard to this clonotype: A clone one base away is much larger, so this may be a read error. CDR3 DNA: TGTTCCAGCAGCCCTAATTTTTACGAGCAGTACTTC. Translation: CSSSPNFYEQYF. This sequence joins TRBV9 and TRBJ2-5; no firm D call. The J call is doubtful: the DNA matches TRBJ2-7 better. CDR1 and CDR2 (germline): SGDLS, YYNGEE. This CDR3 has 12 residues.

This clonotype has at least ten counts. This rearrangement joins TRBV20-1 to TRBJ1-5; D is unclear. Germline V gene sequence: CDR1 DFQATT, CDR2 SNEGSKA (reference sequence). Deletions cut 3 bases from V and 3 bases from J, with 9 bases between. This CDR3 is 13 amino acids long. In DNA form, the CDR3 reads TGCAGTGCTAGTCCCGGGTCCAATCAGCCCCAGCATTTT. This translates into CSASPGSNQPQHF.

Written as DNA, the CDR3 is TGTGCCAGCAGCCAAGAACCACAGGGGGCAGGGGCCGGGGAGCTGTTTTTT. It translates to CASSQEPQGAGAGELFF. The rearrangement joins TRBV4-2 to TRBJ2-2, with 9 bases identical to TRBD1. Germline lookup yields CDR1 LGHNA and CDR2 YNFKEQ. V was pared by 0 bases and J by 6 bases, with 8 bases of the junction left unmatched. This CDR3 is built from 17 residues.

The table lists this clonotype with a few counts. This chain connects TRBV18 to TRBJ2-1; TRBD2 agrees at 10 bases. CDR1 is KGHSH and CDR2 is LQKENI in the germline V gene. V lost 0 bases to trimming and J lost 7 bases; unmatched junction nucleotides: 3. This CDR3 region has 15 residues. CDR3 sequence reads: CASSPPSGRLNEQFF. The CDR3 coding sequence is TGTGCCAGCTCACCACCTAGCGGGAGGCTAAATGAGCAGTTCTTC. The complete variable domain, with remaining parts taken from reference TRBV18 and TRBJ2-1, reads NAGVMQNPRHLVRRRGQEARLRCSPMKGHSHVYWYRQLPEEGLKFMVYLQKENIIDESGMPKERFSAEFPKEGPSILRIQQVVRGDSAAYFCASSPPSGRLNEQFFGPGTRLTVL.